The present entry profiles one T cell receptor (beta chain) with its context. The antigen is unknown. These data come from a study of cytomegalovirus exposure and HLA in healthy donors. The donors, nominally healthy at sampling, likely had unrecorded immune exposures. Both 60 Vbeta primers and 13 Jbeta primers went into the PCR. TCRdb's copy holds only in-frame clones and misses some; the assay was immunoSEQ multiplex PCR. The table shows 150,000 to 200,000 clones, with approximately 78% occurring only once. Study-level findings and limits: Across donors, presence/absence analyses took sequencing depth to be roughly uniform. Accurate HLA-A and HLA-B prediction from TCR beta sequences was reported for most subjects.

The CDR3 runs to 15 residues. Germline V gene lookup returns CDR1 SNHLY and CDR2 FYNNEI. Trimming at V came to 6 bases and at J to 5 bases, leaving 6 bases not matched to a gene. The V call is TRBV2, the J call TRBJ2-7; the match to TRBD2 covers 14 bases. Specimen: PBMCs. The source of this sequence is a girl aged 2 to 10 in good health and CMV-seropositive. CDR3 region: CASRAGTSGRDEQYF. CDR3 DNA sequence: TGTGCCAGCAGGGCAGGGACTAGCGGGAGAGACGAGCAGTACTTC.